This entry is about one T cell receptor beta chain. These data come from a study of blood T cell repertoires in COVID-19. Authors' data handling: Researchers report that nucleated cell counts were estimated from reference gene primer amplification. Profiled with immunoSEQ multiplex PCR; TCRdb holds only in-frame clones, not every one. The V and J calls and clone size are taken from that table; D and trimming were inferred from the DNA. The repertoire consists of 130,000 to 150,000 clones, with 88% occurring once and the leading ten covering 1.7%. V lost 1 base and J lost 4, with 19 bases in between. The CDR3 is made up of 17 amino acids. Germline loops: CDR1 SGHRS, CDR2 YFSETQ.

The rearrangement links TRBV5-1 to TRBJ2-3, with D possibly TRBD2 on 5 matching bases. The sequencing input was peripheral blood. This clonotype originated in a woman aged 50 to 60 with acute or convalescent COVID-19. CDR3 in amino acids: CASSLRAGLLSPDTQYF. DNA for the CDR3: TGCGCCAGCAGCTTGCGGGCTGGACTCCTCTCTCCAGATACGCAGTATTTT. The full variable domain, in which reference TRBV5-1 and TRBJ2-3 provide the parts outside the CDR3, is KAGVTQTPRYLIKTRGQQVTLSCSPISGHRSVSWYQQTPGQGLQFLFEYFSETQRNKGNFPGRFSGRQFSNSRSEMNVSTLELGDSALYLCASSLRAGLLSPDTQYFGPGTRLTVL.